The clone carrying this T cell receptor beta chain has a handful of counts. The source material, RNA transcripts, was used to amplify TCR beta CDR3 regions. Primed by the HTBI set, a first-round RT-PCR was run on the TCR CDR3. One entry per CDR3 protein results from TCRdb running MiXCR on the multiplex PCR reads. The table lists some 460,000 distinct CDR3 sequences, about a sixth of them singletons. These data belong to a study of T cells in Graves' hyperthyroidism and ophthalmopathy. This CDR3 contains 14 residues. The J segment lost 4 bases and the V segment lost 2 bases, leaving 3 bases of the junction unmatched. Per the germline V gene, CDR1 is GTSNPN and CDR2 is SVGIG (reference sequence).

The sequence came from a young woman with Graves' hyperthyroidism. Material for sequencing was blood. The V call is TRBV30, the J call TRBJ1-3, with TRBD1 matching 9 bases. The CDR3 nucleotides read TGTGCCTGGAGTAGGACAGGGGCCGGAAACACCATATATTTT. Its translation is CAWSRTGAGNTIYF.